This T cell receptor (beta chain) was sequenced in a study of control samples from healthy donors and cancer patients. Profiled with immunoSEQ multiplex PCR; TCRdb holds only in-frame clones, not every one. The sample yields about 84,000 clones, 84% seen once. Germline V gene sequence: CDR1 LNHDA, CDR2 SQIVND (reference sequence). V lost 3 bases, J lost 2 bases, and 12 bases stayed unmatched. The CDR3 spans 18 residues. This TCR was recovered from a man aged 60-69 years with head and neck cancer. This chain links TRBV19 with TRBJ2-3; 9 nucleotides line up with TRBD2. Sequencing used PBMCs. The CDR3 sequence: CASSILAGGPYLTDTQYF. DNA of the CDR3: TGTGCCAGTAGTATCCTCGCGGGAGGGCCCTACCTCACAGATACGCAGTATTTT.